These 22 T cell receptor beta chains were sequenced from one sample in a study of Tregs in tolerant kidney transplant recipients. This table comes from immunoSEQ multiplex PCR, and its TCRdb copy is limited to in-frame clones, with some not included. The sample carries around 78,000 clones, around 90% recorded once. Sequencing was performed on Tregs from blood, taken before the transplant. These receptors came from a human donor who received a combined kidney and bone marrow transplant.

Concerning this clone itself: In this CDR3 the conserved last residue, phenylalanine or tryptophan, is missing, so a read error is likely. V is TRBV2 and J is TRBJ1-2; D gene uncertain. Germline assignment: CDR1 SNHLY and CDR2 FYNNEI. Trimming took off 1 base at V and 6 bases at J, with 12 bases between the two ends. CDR3 size: 14 residues. CDR3 residues: CASSEDPVVDGYTL. In DNA, the CDR3 is TGTGCCAGCAGTGAAGACCCGGTCGTTGATGGCTACACCCTC.

This chain uses TRBV7-2 with TRBJ2-7; no clear D gene. CDR1 and CDR2 from the germline V gene are SGHTA and FQGNSA. CDR3 length: 14 residues. Trimming removed 0 bases at V and 0 bases at J, with 6 bases between. The CDR3 is CASSLAINSYEQYF. The CDR3 DNA reads TGTGCCAGCAGCTTAGCGATTAACTCCTACGAGCAGTACTTC.

The J gene is TRBJ2-5, the V gene TRBV6-4, with D perhaps matching TRBD2 (6 bases). CDR1 and CDR2 from the germline V gene are MRHNA and SNTAGT. V gave up 2 bases and J gave up 3 bases, with 13 bases separating them. The CDR3 runs to 15 residues. This chain's CDR3 is CASSDASSSEETQYF. The CDR3 nucleotides are TGTGCCAGCAGTGACGCCTCCTCTAGCGAAGAGACCCAGTACTTC.

The chain uses TRBV5-1 and TRBJ1-2; no definite D call. This CDR3 comprises 13 residues. CDR1 is SGHRS and CDR2 is YFSETQ in the germline V gene. V lost 4 bases to trimming and J lost 8 bases, with 15 bases between them. The CDR3 nucleotides are TGCGCCAGCAGCCCCGGCCTGGCCGAGGGCTACACCTTC. Its protein is CASSPGLAEGYTF.

The DNA of the CDR3 is TGTGCCAGTAGTACAGGGGGCGCATTTAGTTGGACAGATACGCAGTATTTT. As protein: CASSTGGAFSWTDTQYF. The chain is built from TRBV19 and TRBJ2-3; 8 bases are shared with TRBD1. The CDR3 sequence is 17 residues long. With V trimmed by 4 bases and J by 3 bases, 12 bases remained unmatched. Per the germline V gene, CDR1 is LNHDA and CDR2 is SQIVND (reference sequence).

The chain links TRBV7-2 to TRBJ2-4; 7 nucleotides line up with TRBD2. CDR3 length: 15 residues. Germline V gives CDR1 SGHTA, CDR2 FQGNSA. The junction had 2 bases not matched to a gene; V was cut back by 0 bases and J by 3 bases. CDR3 protein: CASSLASSGKNIQYF. The CDR3 region has the DNA TGTGCCAGCAGCTTAGCGTCTAGCGGCAAAAACATTCAGTACTTC.

The chain is built from TRBV7-9 and TRBJ1-2; maybe TRBD1 (6 bases). With 5 bases removed from V and 2 bases from J, the gap between germline ends came to 18 bases. CDR3 length: 16 amino acids. CDR1 and CDR2 (germline): SEHNR, FQNEAQ (reference sequence). The CDR3 spells CASSPRGDLMNYGYTF. For the CDR3, the DNA is TGTGCCAGCAGCCCAAGGGGGGATTTAATGAACTATGGCTACACCTTC.

The chain combines TRBV19 with TRBJ2-1; 7 nucleotides agree with TRBD2. The CDR3 is 16 amino acids. The germline V gene has CDR1 LNHDA and CDR2 SQIVND (reference sequence). The V and J ends lost 6 bases and 10 bases, in that order; junction bases with no gene match: 18. The CDR3 protein is CASRPPGARPAGEQFF. The CDR3 bases are TGTGCCAGTAGACCCCCTGGGGCGCGTCCAGCGGGAGAGCAGTTCTTC.

This chain uses TRBV5-1 with TRBJ2-7; D possibly corresponds to TRBD2 (6 bases). Deletions cut 6 bases from V and 2 bases from J, with 21 bases between. CDR1 and CDR2 from the germline V gene are SGHRS and YFSETQ. The CDR3 has 16 amino acids. CDR3 DNA: TGCGCCAGCACCCACGCGGGCAGGGTAGCGGCCTACGAGCAGTACTTC. Amino acid sequence: CASTHAGRVAAYEQYF.

The chain couples TRBV6-5 to TRBJ1-1; D uncertain. Germline V gene sequence: CDR1 MNHEY, CDR2 SVGAGI. This CDR3 has 14 amino acids. Trimming removed 0 bases at V and 1 base at J, with 6 bases between. The CDR3 nucleotides read TGTGCCAGCAGTTACTCGAACTGGAACACTGAAGCTTTCTTT. Residues: CASSYSNWNTEAFF.

The chain uses TRBV7-3 and TRBJ1-2; no clear D. Looked up from germline, CDR1 is SGHTA and CDR2 is FQGTGA. Trimming left V 1 base short and J 2 bases short, with 14 bases between. This CDR3 spans 16 amino acids. The CDR3 sequence: CASSLRAPPRNYGYTF. The CDR3 nucleotides read TGTGCCAGCAGCTTAAGGGCCCCCCCGAGGAACTATGGCTACACCTTC.

This clone was seen once. This rearrangement joins TRBV15 to TRBJ2-2, with D uncertain. Looked up from germline, CDR1 is LNHNV and CDR2 is YYDKDF (reference sequence). The length of the CDR3 is 16 residues. Trimming pared 0 bases from V and 1 base from J, leaving 9 bases between. The CDR3 reads CATSRDMVRNTGELFF. The DNA for the CDR3 is TGTGCCACCAGCAGAGATATGGTTAGGAACACCGGGGAGCTGTTTTTT.

This sequence joins TRBV30 and TRBJ2-3, with D perhaps matching TRBD1 (6 bases). The V gene lost 4 bases and the J gene lost 6 bases, with 11 bases spanning the gap. This CDR3 has 12 amino acids. Germline-derived CDR1 and CDR2 are GTSNPN and SVGIG (reference sequence). Here the CDR3 reads CAWNYRVDTQYF. In DNA form, the CDR3 reads TGTGCCTGGAACTACAGGGTTGATACGCAGTATTTT. The whole variable domain, remainder taken from reference TRBV30 and TRBJ2-3, is SQTIHQWPATLVQPVGSPLSLECTVEGTSNPNLYWYRQAAGRGLQLLFYSVGIGQISSEVPQNLSASRPQDRQFILSSKKLLLSDSGFYLCAWNYRVDTQYFGPGTRLTVL.

The chain joins TRBV9 to TRBJ2-5; TRBD1 agrees at 7 bases. From germline, CDR1 is SGDLS and CDR2 YYNGEE. CDR3 length: 14 residues. The V and J ends lost 4 bases and 1 base, in that order; junction bases with no gene match: 4. The CDR3 DNA sequence: TGTGCCAGCAGCCCAAGGGACAGCCAAGAGACCCAGTACTTC. Encoded protein: CASSPRDSQETQYF.

This clone appeared once. CDR3 bases: TGTGCCAGTAGCGCCGGGACTAGCGGGGTGGGGGAGCAGTTCTTC. Protein product: CASSAGTSGVGEQFF. The genes are TRBV19 and TRBJ2-1; 13 bases line up with TRBD2. Germline V gives CDR1 LNHDA, CDR2 SQIVND (reference sequence). The CDR3 runs to 15 residues. The ends lost 6 bases at V and 10 bases at J; junction bases unmatched: 9.

The chain carries TRBV14 and TRBJ1-2, with TRBD1 matching 10 bases. The junction had 2 bases not matched to a gene; V was cut back by 0 bases and J by 4 bases. Per germline, CDR1 SGHDN and CDR2 FVKESK. The CDR3 extends over 15 amino acids. CDR3 protein: CASSQDRDRGYGYTF. In nucleotides, the CDR3 is TGTGCCAGCAGCCAAGACCGGGACAGGGGCTATGGCTACACCTTC.

The V gene is TRBV19, the J gene TRBJ2-3, with 10 bases fitting TRBD2. This CDR3 is 17 amino acids long. CDR1 is LNHDA, CDR2 SQIVND, per germline (reference sequence). V shed 3 bases and J 2 bases; nucleotides not matched to a gene: 8. CDR3 DNA: TGTGCCAGTAGTATCAGGCTAGCGGGAGTCAACACAGATACGCAGTATTTT. Encoded protein: CASSIRLAGVNTDTQYF.

The CDR3 protein is CASSEWLAGRPPQETQYF. In DNA form, the CDR3 reads TGTGCCAGCAGTGAGTGGTTAGCGGGACGGCCCCCACAAGAGACCCAGTACTTC. The chain combines TRBV25-1 with TRBJ2-5, with TRBD2 matching over 8 bases. There are 18 residues in the CDR3. Trimming removed 3 bases from V and 2 bases from J; junction bases left unmatched: 14. CDR1 and CDR2 from the germline V gene are MGHDK and SYGVNS.

This clone was seen only once. The chain couples TRBV5-6 to TRBJ1-1; D may be TRBD1 (6 bases). The V gene's germline CDR1 is SGHDT and CDR2 YYEEEE. The CDR3 sequence is 13 residues long. V dropped 0 bases and J dropped 11 bases, with 14 bases sitting between them. The CDR3 region is CASSLAGAARAFF. In DNA form, the CDR3 reads TGTGCCAGCAGCTTGGCGGGGGCGGCCAGGGCTTTCTTT.

The chain combines TRBV19 with TRBJ2-2; 16 bases line up with TRBD2. Trimming at V came to 0 bases and at J to 5 bases, leaving 6 bases not matched to a gene. This CDR3 spans 19 amino acids. Germline V gene sequence: CDR1 LNHDA, CDR2 SQIVND (reference sequence). The CDR3 DNA sequence: TGTGCCAGTAGTATAGAGGGACTAGCGGGAGGGAGTCGGACCGGGGAGCTGTTTTTT. This sequence encodes CASSIEGLAGGSRTGELFF.

The chain recombines TRBV6-5 with TRBJ2-5, with D possibly matching TRBD2 (7 bases). V lost 2 bases to trimming and J lost 2 bases, with 15 bases between them. The CDR3 extends over 16 amino acids. Germline V gene lookup returns CDR1 MNHEY and CDR2 SVGAGI. CDR3 DNA: TGTGCCAGCAGTTACGAAGGGGGGAGGGAACAAGAGACCCAGTACTTC. It translates to CASSYEGGREQETQYF.

This rearrangement joins TRBV7-2 to TRBJ1-5; D possibly corresponds to TRBD1 (5 bases). V was trimmed by 5 bases and J by 2 bases, leaving 13 bases between them. CDR1 is SGHTA and CDR2 is FQGNSA in the germline V gene. The CDR3 is 15 residues long. CDR3 residues: CASSPGIQGNQPQHF. CDR3 bases: TGTGCCAGCAGCCCAGGGATTCAGGGCAATCAGCCCCAGCATTTT.